This T cell receptor beta chain originates from a study of blood T cell repertoires in COVID-19 (dated by TCRdb to 2020 to 2022). Regarding the research as a whole: Samples from collaborators originated in the United States, Italy and Spain and spanned both the acute and convalescent phases of COVID-19. The dataset comprised deeply sampled blood TCRbeta repertoires from subjects exposed to, actively infected with, or recovered from COVID-19. The samples were drawn from the first 160 participants of the ongoing ImmuneRACE study and from roughly 1,300 subjects provided by 6 global collaborators. The repertoires were made available in a free public database intended to serve as a resource for research on the immune response to SARS-CoV-2. Sample metadata almost always included a de-identified subject ID, COVID-19 status, age in years and sex. Where HLA class I and class II types were available, the types were taken from metadata supplied by the sample provider, not from assay-based typing. The prospective study material was composed of cDNA or gDNA derived from T cells, B-cell-depleted T cells, or PBMCs. The paper's findings and limits, for the study overall: The amount of clinical and demographic metadata varied by source and participant and was provided uncurated.

One collaborating source in Seattle enrolled patients while the patients were actively infected and followed the patients over time throughout the course of disease. Collaborating institutions collected whole blood in K2EDTA tubes following their own protocols. Collaborator samples were shipped for TCRbeta analysis as frozen whole blood, isolated PBMCs, or DNA extracted from either sample type. On this clone: There is no known antigen for this receptor. Base quality data are lacking; no much larger clone is found one base away.

Taken from cysteine to phenylalanine, the CDR3 has 13 residues. Only the CDR3 part of the read is kept: 39 bases, read in frame from the first base. Trimming at the junction amounts to 3 bases on V and 5 bases on J, and the germline ends lie 10 bases apart. From a lookup of the germline V gene, CDR1 and CDR2 are SNHLY and FYNNEI. TCRbeta CDR3 regions were amplified from genomic DNA by means of the immunoSEQ Assay, a bias-controlled multiplex PCR. The authors' pipeline ran thus. Within the assay, amplification of reference gene primers was used to estimate how many nucleated cells each sample contained. To quantify the absolute abundance of each unique TCRbeta CDR3 rearrangement, sequence reads were collapsed and filtered. For each sample, productive Simpson clonality was calculated as the square root of Simpson's diversity index over productive rearrangements. TCRdb took over this immuneACCESS table, retaining in-frame rearrangements with V and J assigned. Such tables are incomplete; in checked studies, under half of the missing clones stem from an unresolved V gene, and the remainder is unexplained. The V and J calls and clone size are taken from that table; D and trimming were inferred from the DNA. This sample is represented by roughly 180,000 clones; roughly 76% of them were singletons. Approximately 10% of the sample comes from the top ten.

The receptor comes from a woman aged 40 to 55 with COVID-19, enrolled during active disease. In this chain, TRBV2 is recombined with TRBJ2-5; no D gene is confidently identified. Sequencing was carried out using peripheral blood. CDR3 loop: CASSELARETQYF. The nucleotides are TGTGCCAGCAGTGAGTTAGCACGGGAGACCCAGTACTTC.